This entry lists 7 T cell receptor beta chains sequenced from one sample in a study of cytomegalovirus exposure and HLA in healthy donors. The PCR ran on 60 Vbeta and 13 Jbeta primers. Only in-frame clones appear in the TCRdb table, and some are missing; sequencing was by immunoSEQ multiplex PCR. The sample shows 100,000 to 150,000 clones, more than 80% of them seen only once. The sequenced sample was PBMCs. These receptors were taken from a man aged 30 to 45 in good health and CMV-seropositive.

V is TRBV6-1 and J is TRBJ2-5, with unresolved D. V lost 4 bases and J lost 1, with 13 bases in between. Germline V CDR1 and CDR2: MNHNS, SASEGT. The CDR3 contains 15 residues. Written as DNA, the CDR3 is TGTGCCAGCAGTGTTACTCTCGGCGGCCAAGAGACCCAGTACTTC. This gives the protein CASSVTLGGQETQYF.

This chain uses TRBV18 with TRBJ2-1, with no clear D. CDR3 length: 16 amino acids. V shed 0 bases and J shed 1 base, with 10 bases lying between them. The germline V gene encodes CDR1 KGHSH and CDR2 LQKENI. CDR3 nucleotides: TGTGCCAGCTCACCACCTTACTTTTCATCCTACAATGAGCAGTTCTTC. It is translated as CASSPPYFSSYNEQFF.

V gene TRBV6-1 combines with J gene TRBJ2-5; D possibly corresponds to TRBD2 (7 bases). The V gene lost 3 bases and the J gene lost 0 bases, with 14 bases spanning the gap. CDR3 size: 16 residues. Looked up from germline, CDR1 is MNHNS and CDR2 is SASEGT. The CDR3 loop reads CASSDGGGGHQETQYF. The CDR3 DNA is TGTGCCAGCAGTGATGGAGGGGGGGGGCACCAAGAGACCCAGTACTTC.

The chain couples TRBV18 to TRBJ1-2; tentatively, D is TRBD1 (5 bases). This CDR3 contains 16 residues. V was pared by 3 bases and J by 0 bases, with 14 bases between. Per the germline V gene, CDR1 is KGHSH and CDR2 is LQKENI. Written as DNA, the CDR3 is TGTGCCAGCTCACCCCGAGTGGGGCAGGCTAACTATGGCTACACCTTC. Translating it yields CASSPRVGQANYGYTF.

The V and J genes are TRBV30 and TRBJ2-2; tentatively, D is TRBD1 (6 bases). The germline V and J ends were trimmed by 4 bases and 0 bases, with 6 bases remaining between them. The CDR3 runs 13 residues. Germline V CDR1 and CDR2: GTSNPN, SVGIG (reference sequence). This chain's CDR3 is CAWKGANTGELFF. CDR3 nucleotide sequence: TGTGCCTGGAAGGGGGCGAACACCGGGGAGCTGTTTTTT.

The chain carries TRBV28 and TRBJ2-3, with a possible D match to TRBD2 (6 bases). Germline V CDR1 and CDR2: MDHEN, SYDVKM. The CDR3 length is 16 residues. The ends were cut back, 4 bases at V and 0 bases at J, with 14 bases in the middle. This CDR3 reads CASSSAGGESTDTQYF. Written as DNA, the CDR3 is TGTGCCAGCAGTTCTGCCGGCGGGGAGAGCACAGATACGCAGTATTTT.

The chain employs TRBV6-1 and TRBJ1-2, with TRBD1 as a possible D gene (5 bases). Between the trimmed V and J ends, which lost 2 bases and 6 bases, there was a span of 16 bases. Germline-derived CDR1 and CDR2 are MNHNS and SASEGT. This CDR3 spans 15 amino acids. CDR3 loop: CASSEITGGGNGYTF. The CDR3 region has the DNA TGTGCCAGCAGTGAAATAACAGGTGGAGGGAATGGCTACACCTTC.